The next 10 T cell receptor beta chains were all read from a single sample in a study of cytotoxic CD8 clonotypes in ibrutinib-treated CLL. Clones were sequenced by immunoSEQ multiplex PCR, and TCRdb holds only the in-frame ones, with some missing. The sample lists over 150,000 clones; approximately 72% were seen once. Sample: PBMCs, taken after 24 months of ibrutinib treatment. The receptor source for this set is a human donor with chronic lymphocytic leukemia.

The V and J genes are TRBV27 and TRBJ1-2; D is uncertain. With 6 bases removed from V and 5 bases from J, the gap between germline ends came to 16 bases. The CDR3 length is 14 residues. Germline V gives CDR1 MNHEY, CDR2 SMNVEV (reference sequence). DNA of the CDR3: TGTGCCAGCAGCCTGAAACGGGCGGGGTATGGCTACACCTTC. Translation gives CASSLKRAGYGYTF.

The gene calls are TRBV27 and TRBJ2-5; TRBD2 matches 10 bases. This CDR3 is 19 amino acids long. V shed 5 bases, J shed 4 bases, and the junction held 19 bases outside the gene matches. CDR1 is MNHEY, CDR2 SMNVEV, per germline (reference sequence). The CDR3 sequence: CASSPRWASGSFPLETQYF. The CDR3 DNA reads TGTGCCAGCAGTCCCCGTTGGGCTAGCGGGAGCTTCCCCCTAGAGACCCAGTACTTC.

V usage is TRBV15 and J usage is TRBJ1-5, with D possibly being TRBD1 (6 bases). This CDR3 has 14 amino acids. Germline values: CDR1 LNHNV, CDR2 YYDKDF (reference sequence). V was shortened by 5 bases and J by 4 bases, with 12 bases between the two germline ends. CDR3 in amino acids: CATSGQTGNQPQHF. Written as DNA, the CDR3 is TGTGCCACCAGCGGCCAAACAGGGAATCAGCCCCAGCATTTT.

This clone was observed a handful of times. This sequence joins TRBV10-3 and TRBJ2-3, with 12 bases that match TRBD2. This CDR3 is built from 16 residues. V lost 4 bases to trimming and J lost 3 bases; unmatched junction nucleotides: 5. CDR1 and CDR2 from the germline V gene are ENHRY and SYGVKD. The CDR3 protein is CAISGTSGILTDTQYF. CDR3 coding DNA: TGTGCCATCAGTGGGACTAGCGGGATTTTGACAGATACGCAGTATTTT.

The chain employs TRBV4-3 and TRBJ2-1, with 12 nucleotides matching TRBD2. This CDR3 contains 16 residues. Germline loops: CDR1 LGHNA, CDR2 YSLEER. The V gene end was trimmed by 0 bases and the J gene end by 9 bases; junction bases not matched to a gene: 6. Here the CDR3 reads CASSQELAGGYGEQFF. CDR3 bases: TGCGCCAGCAGCCAAGAACTAGCGGGAGGTTATGGTGAGCAGTTCTTC.

This rearrangement joins TRBV4-2 to TRBJ2-3, with 16 bases lining up with TRBD2. The CDR3 is 20 residues long. Germline V gene lookup returns CDR1 LGHNA and CDR2 YNFKEQ. V was pared by 2 bases and J by 2 bases, with 10 bases of the junction left unmatched. This CDR3 reads CASSQRGGLAGGPNTDTQYF. Written as DNA, the CDR3 is TGTGCCAGCAGCCAAAGAGGGGGACTAGCGGGAGGGCCCAACACAGATACGCAGTATTTT.

This chain links TRBV11-3 with TRBJ2-3; D may be TRBD2 (5 bases). The CDR3 length is 15 residues. The V and J ends lost 5 bases and 2 bases respectively, with 14 bases between them. Germline assignment: CDR1 SGHNT and CDR2 YENEEA. DNA for the CDR3: TGTGCCAGCAGCGCCAGGAGCGGATCCACAGATACGCAGTATTTT. It codes for CASSARSGSTDTQYF. The full variable domain, completed using reference TRBV11-3 and TRBJ2-3, is EAGVVQSPRYKIIEKKQPVAFWCNPISGHNTLYWYLQNLGQGPELLIRYENEEAVDDSQLPKDRFSAERLKGVDSTLKIQPAELGDSAVYLCASSARSGSTDTQYFGPGTRLTVL.

There are a few counts of this clone. The chain carries TRBV7-3 and TRBJ2-2; D possibly uses TRBD1 or TRBD2 (5 bases each). CDR1 and CDR2 from the germline V gene are SGHTA and FQGTGA. The CDR3 contains 13 residues. V lost 3 bases to trimming and J lost 4 bases, with 6 bases between them. CDR3 sequence: CASSFGGTGELFF. In DNA form, the CDR3 reads TGTGCCAGCAGCTTTGGGGGCACCGGGGAGCTGTTTTTT. Combining the CDR3 with reference TRBV7-3 and TRBJ2-2 gives the whole variable domain GAGVSQTPSNKVTEKGKYVELRCDPISGHTALYWYRQSLGQGPEFLIYFQGTGAADDSGLPNDRFFAVRPEGSVSTLKIQRTERGDSAVYLCASSFGGTGELFFGEGSRLTVL.

The chain joins TRBV29-1 to TRBJ1-2; 8 nucleotides match TRBD1. The CDR3 extends over 14 amino acids. Germline loops: CDR1 SQVTM, CDR2 ANQGSEA. V was pared by 1 base and J by 8 bases, with 9 bases of the junction left unmatched. The DNA for the CDR3 is TGCAGCGTTGAAGTCAATTGGACAGGGAAAGGCTACACCTTC. Translating gives CSVEVNWTGKGYTF.

This clone was seen just once. The chain couples TRBV9 to TRBJ2-7, with 7 nucleotides matching TRBD2. The CDR3 totals 15 residues. Germline V gene data show CDR1 as SGDLS and CDR2 as YYNGEE. With V trimmed by 4 bases and J by 11 bases, 18 bases remained unmatched. The CDR3: CASSPRGTNSASKYF. The CDR3 DNA follows: TGTGCCAGCAGCCCCCGAGGGACTAACTCTGCGAGCAAGTACTTC.